Shown below are 10 T cell receptor beta chains from a single sample sequenced in a study of T cell repertoires in cytomegalovirus infection. MiXCR was run by TCRdb on the reads, yielding one entry per CDR3 protein. The table lists about 300,000 distinct CDR3 sequences, approximately 10% of them singletons. The sequencing input was PBMCs. These receptors were taken from a human donor in good health (CMV status not recorded). Some clones in this sample may be carry-over from other donors' samples.

This clonotype is a singleton in its sample. A much larger clone differs from this one at a single base, so this may be a read error. Likely a read error: the CDR3 ends without its conserved phenylalanine or tryptophan. V and J are TRBV5-1 and TRBJ2-4; 7 bases agree with TRBD1. In germline, CDR1 is SGHRS, CDR2 YFSETQ. The J segment lost 1 base and the V segment lost 4 bases, leaving 5 bases of the junction unmatched. This CDR3 spans 15 amino acids. The DNA of the CDR3 is TGCGCCAGCAGCAACAGGGGTATGGCCAAAAACATTCAGTACCTC. Amino acid sequence: CASSNRGMAKNIQYL.

The chain recombines TRBV25-1 with TRBJ2-5; possible D gene TRBD1, 6 bases. Germline loops: CDR1 MGHDK, CDR2 SYGVNS. The CDR3 sequence is 16 residues long. Trimming stripped 2 bases from V and 3 bases from J, with 16 bases between. The CDR3 loop is CASSEPPRGTKETQYF. The CDR3 DNA follows: TGTGCCAGCAGTGAACCTCCCAGGGGCACAAAAGAGACCCAGTACTTC.

In this sample, this clonotype turned up many times. The rearrangement uses TRBV11-2 and TRBJ1-2; D not resolved. The germline V gene has CDR1 SGHAT and CDR2 FQNNGV. CDR3 length: 12 residues. The germline V and J ends were trimmed by 5 bases and 3 bases, with 7 bases remaining between them. For the CDR3, the DNA is TGTGCCAGCAGCCGATCCCACTATGGCTACACCTTC. It is translated as CASSRSHYGYTF.

This clonotype was found many times. The V and J genes are TRBV7-8 and TRBJ2-2, with 9 nucleotides matching TRBD1. The CDR3 loop spans 15 amino acids. In germline, CDR1 is SGHVS, CDR2 FQNEAQ. V was pared by 7 bases and J by 1 base, with 4 bases of the junction left unmatched. Here the CDR3 DNA reads TGTGCCAGCAAGACGGACAGGGGGAACACCGGGGAGCTGTTTTTT. The encoded protein is CASKTDRGNTGELFF.

This clonotype was seen many times. The gene calls are TRBV7-2 and TRBJ1-1; TRBD1 agrees at 7 bases. The V gene end was trimmed by 2 bases and the J gene end by 3 bases; junction bases not matched to a gene: 12. Per the germline V gene, CDR1 is SGHTA and CDR2 is FQGNSA. This CDR3 region has 17 residues. Here the CDR3 DNA reads TGTGCCAGCAGCTTATTCCGTACTAGCAGGGGGTACACTGAAGCTTTCTTT. Translated: CASSLFRTSRGYTEAFF.

Ten or more counts support this clonotype. The chain has TRBV25-1 and TRBJ1-1, with D possibly being TRBD1 (6 bases). Trimming removed 6 bases at V and 2 bases at J, with 16 bases between. Germline CDR1 and CDR2: MGHDK and SYGVNS. CDR3 length: 15 amino acids. The CDR3 region has the DNA TGTGCCAGCAGGTCTGGTTCGGGGGCAAACACTGAAGCTTTCTTT. It codes for CASRSGSGANTEAFF.

This clonotype was recorded at least ten times. The gene calls are TRBV7-2 and TRBJ2-4; D gene unclear. V dropped 5 bases and J dropped 4 bases, with 9 bases sitting between them. The CDR3 has 13 residues. Germline V gives CDR1 SGHTA, CDR2 FQGNSA. CDR3 DNA sequence: TGTGCCAGCAGCCTCCCTGGGAAAAACATTCAGTACTTC. Its translation: CASSLPGKNIQYF.

This clonotype came up many times. The V gene is TRBV28, the J gene TRBJ2-1, with D possibly matching TRBD2 (5 bases). V lost 1 base and J 6 bases, leaving 7 bases between the germline ends. The germline gives CDR1 MDHEN, CDR2 SYDVKM. The CDR3 has 13 amino acids. The CDR3 sequence: CASSLSSGNEQFF. The CDR3 DNA sequence: TGTGCCAGCAGTTTATCCAGCGGCAATGAGCAGTTCTTC.

This clonotype was seen ten or more times. Given a much more abundant clone one base away, this may be a read error. CDR3 sequence (DNA): TGTGCCAGCAGCTCGACAGGGGGCGTCCAAGAGACCCAGTACTTC. As protein: CASSSTGGVQETQYF. The chain is built from TRBV7-3 and TRBJ2-5, with TRBD1 matching over 10 bases. Germline CDR1 SGHTA, CDR2 FQGTGA. The CDR3 spans 15 residues. V gave up 4 bases and J gave up 1 base; unmatched junction bases: 3.

This clonotype was seen many times. This chain uses TRBV7-9 with TRBJ1-3; D ambiguous. CDR1 and CDR2 from the germline V gene are SEHNR and FQNEAQ (reference sequence). The CDR3 has 14 residues. V dropped 5 bases and J dropped 0 bases, with 8 bases sitting between them. The DNA for the CDR3 is TGTGCCAGCAGCGAGGACCGCTCTGGAAACACCATATATTTT. The encoded protein is CASSEDRSGNTIYF.